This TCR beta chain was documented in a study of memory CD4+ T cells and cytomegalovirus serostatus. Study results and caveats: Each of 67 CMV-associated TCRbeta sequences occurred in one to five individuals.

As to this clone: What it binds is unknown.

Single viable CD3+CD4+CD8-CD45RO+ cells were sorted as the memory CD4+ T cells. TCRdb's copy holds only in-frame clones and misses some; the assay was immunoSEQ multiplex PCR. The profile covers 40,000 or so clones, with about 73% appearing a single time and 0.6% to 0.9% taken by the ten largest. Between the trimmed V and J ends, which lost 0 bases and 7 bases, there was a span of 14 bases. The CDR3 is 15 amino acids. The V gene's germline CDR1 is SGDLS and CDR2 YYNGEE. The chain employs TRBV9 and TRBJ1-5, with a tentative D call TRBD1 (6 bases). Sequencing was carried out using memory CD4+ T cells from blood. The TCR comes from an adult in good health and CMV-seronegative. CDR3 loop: CASSVEGGLKQPQHF. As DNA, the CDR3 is TGTGCCAGCAGCGTAGAGGGGGGGCTAAAGCAGCCCCAGCATTTT.